The sequence of this T cell receptor beta chain was determined in a study of post-analysis software for immune sequencing data. Whole-study findings and limits: Four or five TRBV segments were significantly more frequent in patients than in controls. TRBV5-6, TRBV5-1 and TRBV20-1 were among these segments.

As for this clonotype: Its antigen is undetermined.

This CDR3 has 13 amino acids. Per the germline V gene, CDR1 is ENHRY and CDR2 is SYGVKD. V lost 6 bases to trimming and J lost 6 bases, with 14 bases between them. Libraries were made from TCR beta cDNA, and they carried unique molecular identifiers. TCRdb analysed the PCR reads with MiXCR anew, one entry per CDR3 protein. The top ten hold 0.56% of the sample, which has hundreds of thousands of distinct CDR3 sequences, just under 30% seen once. This receptor was taken from a girl under 18 with multiple sclerosis. This rearrangement joins TRBV10-3 to TRBJ1-1, with D possibly TRBD1 on 6 matching bases. The specimen sequenced was blood. The CDR3 protein is CAIRGRTDSEAFF. The CDR3 DNA is TGTGCCATCAGGGGACGGACAGATTCTGAAGCTTTCTTT.